Listed here are 22 T cell receptor beta chains from one sample, sequenced in a study of blood T cell repertoires in COVID-19. The repertoire was sequenced with immunoSEQ multiplex PCR; TCRdb's copy has only in-frame clones and lacks some. The table has about 370,000 clones, 80% to 90% seen once; the top ten hold around 3%. The specimen was peripheral blood. The receptors come from a young woman with COVID-19, enrolled during active disease.

The rearrangement links TRBV5-6 to TRBJ1-1; possible D gene TRBD1, 6 bases. The germline V gene encodes CDR1 SGHDT and CDR2 YYEEEE. V lost 4 bases and J lost 4, with 14 bases in between. This CDR3 is built from 14 residues. The DNA of the CDR3 is TGTGCCAGCAGCGCGACCAGGGGAGCCACTGAAGCTTTCTTT. Its translation: CASSATRGATEAFF. Full variable domain (missing parts from reference TRBV5-6 and TRBJ1-1): DAGVTQSPTHLIKTRGQQVTLRCSPKSGHDTVSWYQQALGQGPQFIFQYYEEEERQRGNFPDRFSGHQFPNYSSELNVNALLLGDSALYLCASSATRGATEAFFGQGTRLTVV.

The chain has TRBV19 and TRBJ1-2; D might be TRBD1 (5 bases). The V gene's germline CDR1 is LNHDA and CDR2 SQIVND (reference sequence). V was clipped by 1 base and J by 5 bases, with 8 bases between them. The CDR3 runs 13 residues. The CDR3 nucleotides are TGTGCCAGTAGTATAGGTAGACAGTATGGCTACACCTTC. It translates to CASSIGRQYGYTF.

J is TRBJ1-5 and V is TRBV12-3 or TRBV12-4; unclear D gene. The CDR3 is 13 residues long. The V gene lost 5 bases and the J gene lost 7 bases, with 12 bases spanning the gap. The CDR3 region is CASSGPGRQPQHF. For the CDR3, the DNA is TGTGCCAGCAGTGGACCGGGGAGGCAGCCCCAGCATTTT.

The chain links TRBV19 to TRBJ1-2; perhaps TRBD1 as D (6 bases). Germline CDR1 and CDR2: LNHDA and SQIVND (reference sequence). The CDR3 totals 16 residues. V lost 5 bases and J lost 4, with 20 bases in between. The CDR3 reads CASSRDKVFSLYGYTF. In DNA form, the CDR3 reads TGTGCCAGTAGTCGGGACAAGGTGTTCAGTCTCTATGGCTACACCTTC.

This clone showed up just a few times. This chain connects TRBV16 to TRBJ1-5; possibly TRBD1 for D (6 bases). Germline CDR1 reads KGHSY; CDR2 reads FQNENV. This CDR3 contains 20 residues. V lost 4 bases to trimming and J lost 5 bases, with 30 bases between them. Here the CDR3 reads CASSPKSRGTGPWGDQPQHF. In DNA, the CDR3 is TGTGCCAGCAGCCCTAAATCAAGGGGAACAGGGCCCTGGGGCGATCAGCCCCAGCATTTT.

This rearrangement joins TRBV3-1 (or the pseudogene TRBV3-2) to TRBJ2-7, with TRBD2 identical over 8 bases. CDR1 is LGHDT, CDR2 YNNKEL, per germline (reference sequence). The CDR3 runs 14 residues. Germline trimming cut 6 bases from V and 3 bases from J; bases unmatched to any gene: 7. CDR3 sequence: CASSPGGSYYEQYF. CDR3 DNA sequence: TGTGCCAGCAGTCCGGGGGGGTCGTACTACGAGCAGTACTTC.

The chain carries TRBV4-3 and TRBJ1-2; 9 nucleotides match TRBD1. The CDR3 has 15 residues. The germline CDR1 and CDR2 sequences are LGHNA and YSLEER. With V trimmed by 4 bases and J by 5 bases, 8 bases remained unmatched. The CDR3 DNA is TGCGCCAGCAGCCCGGGACAGGGTGACGGATATGGCTACACCTTC. Translated: CASSPGQGDGYGYTF.

V and J are TRBV30 and TRBJ2-1; 8 bases are a match to TRBD2. Per the germline V gene, CDR1 is GTSNPN and CDR2 is SVGIG (reference sequence). CDR3 length equals 13 residues. With 8 bases clipped from V and 0 bases from J, the junction kept 3 bases outside the gene matches. The CDR3 is CAGSGTSYNEQFF. For the CDR3, the DNA is TGTGCCGGTAGCGGGACCTCCTACAATGAGCAGTTCTTC.

The chain carries TRBV6-5 and TRBJ1-4, with TRBD1 matching over 9 bases. V trimming: 2 bases; J trimming: 8 bases; junction bases outside the gene matches: 3. The germline V gene has CDR1 MNHEY and CDR2 SVGAGI. The CDR3 runs 14 residues. The CDR3 coding sequence is TGTGCCAGCAGTTACGGGACAGGGAGCGAAAAACTGTTTTTT. Its translation is CASSYGTGSEKLFF.

This clone is a singleton in its sample. Distinct nucleotide sequences in the sample also encode this CDR3. The rearrangement joins TRBV6-5 to TRBJ1-1; weak D call: TRBD1 (5 bases). The germline CDR1 and CDR2 sequences are MNHEY and SVGAGI. This CDR3 has 13 amino acids. Between the trimmed V and J ends, which lost 2 bases and 1 base, there was a span of 5 bases. The CDR3 sequence is CASSYQGNTEAFF. The CDR3 DNA sequence: TGTGCCAGCAGTTACCAGGGGAACACTGAAGCTTTCTTT.

The chain joins TRBV24-1 to TRBJ2-1; 12 bases are a match to TRBD2. Germline CDR1 KGHDR, CDR2 SFDVKD. With V trimmed by 10 bases and J by 4 bases, 1 base remained unmatched. This CDR3 region has 13 residues. The CDR3 loop is CATGLAGYNEQFF. The CDR3 nucleotides are TGTGCCACGGGACTAGCGGGTTACAATGAGCAGTTCTTC.

This sequence joins TRBV6-2 or TRBV6-3 and TRBJ2-3; D is unresolved. The CDR3 runs to 13 residues. Trimming shortened V by 6 bases and J by 0 bases, and 7 bases separated the two germline ends. In germline, CDR1 is MNHEY, CDR2 SVGEGT. As DNA, the CDR3 is TGTGCCAGCAGCCGTCCTAGCACAGATACGCAGTATTTT. This codes for CASSRPSTDTQYF.

Worth noting for this clone: Sequence at one end of the junction differs from germline and may be a read error. This chain uses TRBV7-2 with TRBJ1-4, with a tentative D call TRBD1 (6 bases). The CDR3 spans 15 residues. CDR1 is SGHTA, CDR2 FQGNSA, per germline. For the CDR3, the DNA is TGTGCCAGCAGCCTAGCGACAGGAAATAATGAAAAACTGTTTTTT. Amino acid sequence: CASSLATGNNEKLFF.

V and J are TRBV6-5 and TRBJ1-1; D is unresolved. Deletions cut 6 bases from V and 0 bases from J, with 8 bases between. In germline, CDR1 is MNHEY, CDR2 SVGAGI. The CDR3 is made up of 13 amino acids. CDR3 sequence (DNA): TGTGCCAGCAGCCCCCGGGTGAACACTGAAGCTTTCTTT. Protein: CASSPRVNTEAFF.

This chain joins TRBV7-8 and TRBJ1-1; D gene unclear. This CDR3 is built from 14 residues. Germline V gene data show CDR1 as SGHVS and CDR2 as FQNEAQ. Trimming pared 6 bases from V and 7 bases from J, leaving 18 bases between. The CDR3, as DNA: TGTGCCAGCAGTAAACCGGGTCCCAAGGTTGAAGCTTTCTTT. Protein: CASSKPGPKVEAFF.

V usage is TRBV2 and J usage is TRBJ1-2; TRBD1 matches 8 bases. The CDR3 extends over 14 amino acids. The trim removed 5 bases at V and 4 bases at J, leaving 6 bases unmatched. CDR1 and CDR2 (germline): SNHLY, FYNNEI. The CDR3 DNA sequence: TGTGCCAGCAGTCCGGGACAGGACCCCTATGGCTACACCTTC. Residues: CASSPGQDPYGYTF.

This clone was seen only once. This sequence joins TRBV10-2 and TRBJ2-6; no firm D call. Germline V gives CDR1 WSHSY, CDR2 SAAADI. Trimming shortened V by 0 bases and J by 0 bases, and 6 bases separated the two germline ends. This CDR3 is 16 amino acids long. The CDR3 region has the DNA TGCGCCAGCAGTGAGTCGGCAGACTCTGGGGCCAACGTCCTGACTTTC. Translation gives CASSESADSGANVLTF.

The chain couples TRBV12-3 or TRBV12-4 to TRBJ2-1; D unclear. This CDR3 region has 11 residues. V was clipped by 3 bases and J by 8 bases, with 5 bases between them. CDR3 in DNA: TGTGCCAGCAGTTTTGGGCATGAGCAGTTCTTC. Amino acids: CASSFGHEQFF.

The chain recombines TRBV6-2 or TRBV6-3 with TRBJ2-7, with D possibly matching TRBD2 (6 bases). V shed 6 bases and J shed 3 bases, with 18 bases lying between them. The CDR3 consists of 15 residues. Germline loops: CDR1 MNHEY, CDR2 SVGEGT. This CDR3 reads CASSPLAQTFYEQYF. CDR3 in DNA: TGTGCCAGCAGCCCCCTAGCGCAGACTTTCTACGAGCAGTACTTC.

V and J are TRBV27 and TRBJ2-7; 12 positions match TRBD2. The CDR3 is 14 residues long. V lost 5 bases and J lost 6; bases outside the gene matches: 5. CDR1 is MNHEY and CDR2 is SMNVEV in the germline V gene (reference sequence). CDR3 loop: CASSLQGLAGEQYF. The CDR3 DNA is TGTGCCAGCAGTCTCCAGGGACTAGCGGGCGAGCAGTACTTC.

The rearrangement uses TRBV25-1 and TRBJ2-1, with 7 bases that match TRBD1. Germline V CDR1 and CDR2: MGHDK, SYGVNS. Trimming removed 0 bases from V and 4 bases from J; junction bases left unmatched: 3. The CDR3 runs 15 residues. The CDR3 protein is CASSEYGDRYNEQFF. DNA of the CDR3: TGTGCCAGCAGTGAATATGGGGACAGATACAATGAGCAGTTCTTC.

This clone has a single count. V is TRBV27 and J is TRBJ2-7; the D is unclear. The ends were cut back, 8 bases at V and 3 bases at J, with 5 bases in the middle. CDR1 MNHEY and CDR2 SMNVEV come from the germline V gene (reference sequence). CDR3 length: 10 amino acids. The CDR3 nucleotides are TGTGCCAGCGGAGTCTACGAGCAGTACTTC. This encodes CASGVYEQYF.